This TCR beta chain was recovered during a study of monozygotic twins with inflammatory bowel disease. From its re-call of the 5' RACE reads, TCRdb lists each CDR3 protein once, without DNA. There are approximately 330,000 distinct CDR3 sequences in the sample, with 2% to 2.5% held by the top ten. CDR3 length: 14 amino acids. Germline V gives CDR1 SGHTA, CDR2 FQGNSA. The sequencing sample was made of blood. The receptor was derived from a human donor with ulcerative colitis or Crohn's disease, or a healthy co-twin of an affected twin (not recorded which). The chain combines TRBV7-2 with TRBJ2-4. CDR3 sequence reads: CASSLDVAKNIQYF. Variable domain in full (rest from reference TRBV7-2 and TRBJ2-4): GAGVSQSPSNKVTEKGKDVELRCDPISGHTALYWYRQSLGQGLEFLIYFQGNSAPDKSGLPSDRFSAERTGGSVSTLTIQRTQQEDSAVYLCASSLDVAKNIQYFGAGTRLSVL.